A single sample is the source of the 9 T cell receptor beta chains below, sequenced in a study of T cell responses to AZD1222 COVID-19 vaccine. Sequenced by immunoSEQ multiplex PCR; TCRdb stores in-frame clones only, minus some. The data contain some 86,000 clones, about 91% of them singletons. The material sequenced was peripheral blood, taken on day 0 of AZD1222 vaccination. All receptors derive from an adult in good health.

This clone was seen just once. J is TRBJ1-1 and V is TRBV29-1; no clear D gene. The V end was cut by 4 bases, the J end by 0 bases, with 9 bases between. Germline values: CDR1 SQVTM, CDR2 ANQGSEA. The CDR3 is 13 amino acids. CDR3: CSVAARLNTEAFF. CDR3 sequence (DNA): TGCAGCGTTGCTGCACGACTGAACACTGAAGCTTTCTTT.

The rearrangement uses TRBV2 and TRBJ1-5; 11 nucleotides line up with TRBD1. The junction had 2 bases not matched to a gene; V was cut back by 6 bases and J by 1 base. CDR1 is SNHLY, CDR2 FYNNEI, per germline. CDR3 length: 15 amino acids. CDR3 amino acids: CASRGDRGSNQPQHF. The CDR3 region has the DNA TGTGCCAGCAGGGGGGACAGGGGGAGCAATCAGCCCCAGCATTTT.

The chain uses TRBV10-3 and TRBJ2-3; D is unresolved. The CDR3 runs 13 residues. Per germline, CDR1 ENHRY and CDR2 SYGVKD. V lost 5 bases and J lost 5, with 11 bases in between. The CDR3 reads CAISSDKIDTQYF. The CDR3 nucleotides read TGTGCCATCAGTTCTGACAAGATAGATACGCAGTATTTT.

This chain uses TRBV12-2 with TRBJ2-7. TRBV12-2 is given as a pseudogene. This CDR3 contains 14 residues. The CDR3 DNA reads as TGTGCAAGTCGCCGCGTGGGGGTACCACGCGGGCAGTACTTC. Its protein product is CASRRVGVPRGQYF.

The chain carries TRBV3-1 (or the pseudogene TRBV3-2) and TRBJ1-1; D is unresolved. The CDR3 runs to 14 residues. V was trimmed by 2 bases and J by 0 bases, leaving 7 bases between them. Germline CDR1 is LGHDT and CDR2 is YNNKEL (reference sequence). CDR3 region: CASSQLGMNTEAFF. CDR3 nucleotide sequence: TGTGCCAGCAGCCAACTTGGGATGAACACTGAAGCTTTCTTT.

The rearrangement links TRBV5-1 to TRBJ1-2; TRBD1 might be the D (6 bases). The length of the CDR3 is 14 residues. CDR1 SGHRS and CDR2 YFSETQ come from the germline V gene. V was pared by 4 bases and J by 7 bases, with 17 bases between. CDR3 protein: CASSDRAGAGGYTF. The DNA of the CDR3 is TGCGCCAGCAGCGACCGGGCGGGGGCTGGTGGCTACACCTTC.

The gene calls are TRBV7-2 and TRBJ1-3; 8 bases fit TRBD1. Germline CDR1 is SGHTA and CDR2 is FQGNSA. The CDR3 length is 17 residues. Losses at the gene ends were 5 bases for V and 0 bases for J; bases not matched to a gene: 9. Written as DNA, the CDR3 is TGTGCCAGCAGCAGACCGGGACAGGCAAACTCTGGAAACACCATATATTTT. Its translation: CASSRPGQANSGNTIYF.

The chain carries TRBV28 and TRBJ1-2; 7 bases align to TRBD1. The CDR3 has 15 residues. V shed 4 bases and J 4 bases; nucleotides not matched to a gene: 9. In germline, CDR1 is MDHEN, CDR2 SYDVKM. The CDR3 sequence is CASSSLGDSFYGYTF. CDR3 sequence (DNA): TGTGCCAGCAGTTCCTTAGGGGACAGCTTCTATGGCTACACCTTC.

This sequence joins TRBV10-3 and TRBJ1-2, with TRBD1 matching over 7 bases. J lost 4 bases, V lost 2 bases, and 7 bases had no gene match. The CDR3 sequence is 15 residues long. Germline lookup yields CDR1 ENHRY and CDR2 SYGVKD. Here the CDR3 reads CAISEAGRGGYGYTF. In DNA form, the CDR3 reads TGTGCCATCAGTGAGGCGGGCAGGGGGGGCTATGGCTACACCTTC.